This T cell receptor (beta chain) is from a study of blood T cell repertoires in COVID-19. Participants, about 18 to 90 years old, spanned fewer than 25 US areas. Original processing notes: Quantification of nucleated cells was approximated via reference gene primer amplification. Only in-frame clones appear in the TCRdb table, and some are missing; sequencing was by immunoSEQ multiplex PCR. V, J and clone size derive from that table, while D and trimming were established from the DNA sequence. Among under 350,000 clones listed, around 85% were seen once. Germline V gene lookup returns CDR1 SGHAT and CDR2 FQNNGV. This CDR3 region has 14 residues. V lost 5 bases and J lost 9; bases outside the gene matches: 7.

V usage is TRBV11-2 and J usage is TRBJ2-2; 9 bases align to TRBD1. The TCR comes from a woman aged 40 to 50 with acute COVID-19. The source material was PBMCs or T cells enriched from blood (not recorded which). This CDR3 reads CASSRGQGRRELFF. The CDR3 bases are TGTGCCAGCAGCCGGGGACAGGGAAGGAGGGAGCTGTTTTTT.